This T cell receptor (beta chain) was found in a study of T-cell memory formation after mild COVID-19. As for the study in general: Largely, TCR clusters stayed within a single donor.

Broader study findings: There was a balanced CD4/CD8 profile in clones contracting day 15 to 85, and later expanders leaned CD4+. The CD4+ clones that contracted clustered mainly within CM and EM, and the CD8+ clones concentrated in EMRA.

Via MiXCR, TCRdb re-called the 5' RACE reads, giving one row per CDR3 protein. The profile covers hundreds of thousands of distinct CDR3 sequences, with 15% to 20% appearing a single time and about 8.1% taken by the ten largest. In regard to this clonotype: Its antigen is still unknown.

The ends lost 2 bases at V and 7 bases at J; junction bases unmatched: 6. Germline V gives CDR1 SGHVS, CDR2 FQNEAQ. CDR3 length equals 15 residues. Specimen: PBMCs or a T cell subset sorted from them (not recorded which). This chain connects TRBV7-8 to TRBJ2-1; 9 nucleotides agree with TRBD2. The receptor was isolated from an adult woman who had mild COVID-19 (a few samples of this study predate the infection). Cell type and time point are not known. Here the CDR3 reads CASSLSWAGGNEQFF. CDR3 DNA sequence: TGTGCCAGCAGCTTAAGCTGGGCGGGGGGGAATGAGCAGTTCTTC.